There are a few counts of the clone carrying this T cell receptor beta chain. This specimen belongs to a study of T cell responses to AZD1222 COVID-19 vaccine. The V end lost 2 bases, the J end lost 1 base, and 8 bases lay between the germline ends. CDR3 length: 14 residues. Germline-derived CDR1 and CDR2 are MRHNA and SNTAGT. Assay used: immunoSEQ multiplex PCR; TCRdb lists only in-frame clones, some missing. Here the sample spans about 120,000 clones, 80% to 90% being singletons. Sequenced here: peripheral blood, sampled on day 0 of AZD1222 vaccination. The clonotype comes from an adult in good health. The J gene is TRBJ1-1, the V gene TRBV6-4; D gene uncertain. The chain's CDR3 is CASSDKFTNTEAFF. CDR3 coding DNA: TGTGCCAGCAGTGACAAGTTTACGAACACTGAAGCTTTCTTT.